This passage covers 13 T cell receptor beta chains from one sample sequenced in a study of cytomegalovirus exposure and HLA in healthy donors. TCRdb keeps only in-frame clones here, not all; method: immunoSEQ multiplex PCR. The sample records about 120,000 clones, around nine tenths being singletons. Sequenced input: PBMCs. These receptors all come from a woman younger than 35 in good health and CMV-seropositive.

This clone showed up just once. This sequence joins TRBV15 and TRBJ2-1; TRBD2 agrees at 13 bases. V lost 3 bases and J lost 9; bases outside the gene matches: 11. From germline, CDR1 is LNHNV and CDR2 YYDKDF (reference sequence). The CDR3 loop spans 17 amino acids. The CDR3 reads CATSRTTSGGANGEQFF. The CDR3 region has the DNA TGTGCCACCAGCAGGACTACTAGCGGGGGGGCTAATGGTGAGCAGTTCTTC.

This clone was recorded a few times. This chain uses TRBV27 with TRBJ2-2; possible D gene TRBD2, 5 bases. Germline CDR1 and CDR2: MNHEY and SMNVEV (reference sequence). The length of the CDR3 is 14 residues. V gave up 6 bases and J gave up 6 bases, with 14 bases separating them. This CDR3 reads CASRLVLGAGELFF. The CDR3 nucleotides read TGTGCCAGCAGACTGGTCCTCGGGGCCGGGGAGCTGTTTTTT.

The chain couples TRBV6-5 to TRBJ2-1; tentative D call: TRBD1 (5 bases). Germline-derived CDR1 and CDR2 are MNHEY and SVGAGI. Trimming removed 0 bases at V and 5 bases at J, with 11 bases between. This CDR3 comprises 15 residues. CDR3 bases: TGTGCCAGCAGTTACTCGGGGCGGTTCAACAATGAGCAGTTCTTC. Its translation: CASSYSGRFNNEQFF.

The V and J genes are TRBV18 and TRBJ2-2, with 8 positions matching TRBD2. The germline gives CDR1 KGHSH, CDR2 LQKENI. The CDR3 consists of 16 residues. The ends lost 1 base at V and 5 bases at J; junction bases unmatched: 6. The CDR3 region is CASSPLGTSNTGELFF. The CDR3 bases are TGTGCCAGCTCACCACTGGGGACTAGTAATACCGGGGAGCTGTTTTTT.

V is TRBV30 and J is TRBJ2-1, with D tentatively TRBD2 (6 bases). The CDR3 consists of 12 residues. CDR1 GTSNPN and CDR2 SVGIG come from the germline V gene (reference sequence). V lost 5 bases and J lost 10, with 15 bases in between. The CDR3 region has the DNA TGTGCCTGGGGAGGGATAGCCGCCGAGCAGTTCTTC. Protein: CAWGGIAAEQFF.

The V call is TRBV2, the J call TRBJ1-3; D is ambiguous. Germline V CDR1 and CDR2: SNHLY, FYNNEI. The length of the CDR3 is 13 residues. The V end was cut by 6 bases, the J end by 3 bases, with 9 bases between. As DNA, the CDR3 is TGTGCCAGCAGACTGCGTAATGGAAACACCATATATTTT. This encodes CASRLRNGNTIYF.

J is TRBJ2-1 and V is TRBV2; 10 nucleotides match TRBD1. After removal of 6 bases from V and 5 bases from J, the junction contained 7 bases not matched to a gene. The CDR3 extends over 15 amino acids. The germline V gene has CDR1 SNHLY and CDR2 FYNNEI. DNA of the CDR3: TGTGCCAGCAGCGGGGACAGGGGAGTCCACAATGAGCAGTTCTTC. Its protein is CASSGDRGVHNEQFF.

This clone has just a few counts. The chain uses TRBV27 and TRBJ2-7; D perhaps matches TRBD2 (6 bases). Germline CDR1 is MNHEY and CDR2 is SMNVEV (reference sequence). The CDR3 loop spans 13 amino acids. Between the trimmed V and J ends, which lost 4 bases and 1 base, there was a span of 8 bases. CDR3 in amino acids: CASSWRDSYEQYF. For the CDR3, the DNA is TGTGCCAGCAGTTGGAGGGATTCCTACGAGCAGTACTTC.

This chain joins TRBV7-9 and TRBJ1-1; D is ambiguous. The CDR3 runs to 15 residues. Trimming pared 1 base from V and 0 bases from J, leaving 9 bases between. From germline, CDR1 is SEHNR and CDR2 FQNEAQ (reference sequence). This chain's CDR3 is CASSLGLAMNTEAFF. The CDR3 DNA reads as TGTGCCAGCAGCTTAGGTCTGGCAATGAACACTGAAGCTTTCTTT.

This chain links TRBV7-6 with TRBJ1-1; the D is unclear. Trimming left V 3 bases short and J 3 bases short, with 8 bases between. Germline V lookup: CDR1 SGHVS, CDR2 FNYEAQ. CDR3 length equals 13 residues. The CDR3 nucleotides are TGTGCCAGCAGCTTCGTCGAGGACACTGAAGCTTTCTTT. It is translated as CASSFVEDTEAFF. The whole variable domain, filled in from reference TRBV7-6 and TRBJ1-1, reads GAGVSQSPRYKVTKRGQDVALRCDPISGHVSLYWYRQALGQGPEFLTYFNYEAQQDKSGLPNDRFSAERPEGSISTLTIQRTEQRDSAMYRCASSFVEDTEAFFGQGTRLTVV.

The chain links TRBV5-4 to TRBJ2-1; 7 nucleotides line up with TRBD2. Germline loops: CDR1 SGHNT, CDR2 YYREEE (reference sequence). There are 18 residues in the CDR3. V trimming: 0 bases; J trimming: 0 bases; junction bases outside the gene matches: 9. CDR3 sequence (DNA): TGTGCCAGCAGCTTGGGCCGTGGCGGGGGTAGCTCCTACAATGAGCAGTTCTTC. Translated, it gives CASSLGRGGGSSYNEQFF. Filled out from reference TRBV5-4 and TRBJ2-1, the complete variable domain reads ETGVTQSPTHLIKTRGQQVTLRCSSQSGHNTVSWYQQALGQGPQFIFQYYREEENGRGNFPPRFSGLQFPNYSSELNVNALELDDSALYLCASSLGRGGGSSYNEQFFGPGTRLTVL.

V gene TRBV30 combines with J gene TRBJ2-6, with 8 bases aligning to TRBD1. This CDR3 has 15 residues. Per germline, CDR1 GTSNPN and CDR2 SVGIG (reference sequence). With 3 bases clipped from V and 4 bases from J, the junction kept 5 bases outside the gene matches. The CDR3 is CAWSRGPGGANVLTF. CDR3 nucleotide sequence: TGTGCCTGGAGCAGGGGGCCGGGAGGGGCCAACGTCCTGACTTTC.

This clone was found once. The chain employs TRBV7-8 and TRBJ1-3; D possibly corresponds to TRBD1 (5 bases). Germline loops: CDR1 SGHVS, CDR2 FQNEAQ. V lost 1 base to trimming and J lost 3 bases, with 10 bases between them. This CDR3 is 15 amino acids long. CDR3 region: CASSLGLQGGNTIYF. CDR3 DNA sequence: TGTGCCAGCAGCTTAGGTCTCCAGGGTGGAAACACCATATATTTT. Full variable domain (rest looked up from reference TRBV7-8 and TRBJ1-3): GAGVSQSPRYKVAKRGQDVALRCDPISGHVSLFWYQQALGQGPEFLTYFQNEAQLDKSGLPSDRFFAERPEGSVSTLKIQRTQQEDSAVYLCASSLGLQGGNTIYFGEGSWLTVV.